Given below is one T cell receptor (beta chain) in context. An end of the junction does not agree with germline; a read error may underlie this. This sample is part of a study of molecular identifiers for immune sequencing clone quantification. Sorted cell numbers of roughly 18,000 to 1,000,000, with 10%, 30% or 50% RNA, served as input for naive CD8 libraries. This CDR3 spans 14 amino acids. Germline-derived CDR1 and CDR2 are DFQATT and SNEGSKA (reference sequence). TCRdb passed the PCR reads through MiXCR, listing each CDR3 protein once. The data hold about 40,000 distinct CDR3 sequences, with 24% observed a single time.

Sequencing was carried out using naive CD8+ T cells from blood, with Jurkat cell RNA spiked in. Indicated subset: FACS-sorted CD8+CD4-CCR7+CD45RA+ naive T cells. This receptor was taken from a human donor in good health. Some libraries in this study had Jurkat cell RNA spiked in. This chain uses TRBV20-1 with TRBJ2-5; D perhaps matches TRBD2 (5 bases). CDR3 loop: CRAGSARAPEPQSF. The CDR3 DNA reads TGCCGTGCCGGATCCGCGCGGGCGCCGGAGCCCCAGTCCTTC.